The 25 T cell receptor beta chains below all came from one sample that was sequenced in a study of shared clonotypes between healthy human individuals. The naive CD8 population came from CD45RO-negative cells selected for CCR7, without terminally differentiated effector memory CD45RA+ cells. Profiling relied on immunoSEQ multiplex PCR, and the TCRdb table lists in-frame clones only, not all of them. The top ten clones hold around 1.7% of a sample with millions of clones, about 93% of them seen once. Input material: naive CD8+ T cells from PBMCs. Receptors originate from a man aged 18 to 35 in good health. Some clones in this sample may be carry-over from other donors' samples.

The CDR3 nucleotides read TGTGCCAGCAGTGATCCCCCTGGGGGGGGCATGAACACTGAAGCTTTCTTT. Amino acid sequence: CASSDPPGGGMNTEAFF. This chain uses TRBV6-1 with TRBJ1-1; D might be TRBD1 (6 bases). Germline V gene lookup returns CDR1 MNHNS and CDR2 SASEGT. V lost 3 bases and J 0 bases, leaving 17 bases between the germline ends. The CDR3 runs 17 residues.

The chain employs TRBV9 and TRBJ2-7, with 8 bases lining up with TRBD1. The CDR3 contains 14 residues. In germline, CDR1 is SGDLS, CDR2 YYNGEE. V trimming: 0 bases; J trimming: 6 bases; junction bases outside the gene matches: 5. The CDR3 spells CASSVGDRPIEQYF. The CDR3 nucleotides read TGTGCCAGCAGCGTAGGGGACAGGCCCATCGAGCAGTACTTC.

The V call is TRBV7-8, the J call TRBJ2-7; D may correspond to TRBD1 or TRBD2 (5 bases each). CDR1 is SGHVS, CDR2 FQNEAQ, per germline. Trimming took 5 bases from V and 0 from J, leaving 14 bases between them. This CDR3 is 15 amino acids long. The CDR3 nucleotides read TGTGCCAGCAGCCCAACCGGGACCGTCTCCTACGAGCAGTACTTC. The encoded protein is CASSPTGTVSYEQYF.

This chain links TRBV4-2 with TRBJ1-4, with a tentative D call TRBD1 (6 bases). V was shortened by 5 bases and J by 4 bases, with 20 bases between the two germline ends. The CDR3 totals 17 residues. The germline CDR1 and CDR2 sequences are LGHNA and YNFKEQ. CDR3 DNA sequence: TGTGCCAGCAGCTCTCCCGGTGAGGGGGGCGGTAATGAAAAACTGTTTTTT. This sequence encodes CASSSPGEGGGNEKLFF.

Here the CDR3 reads CASSEYGAEAFF. DNA of the CDR3: TGTGCCAGCAGTGAATATGGGGCTGAAGCTTTCTTT. This chain joins TRBV25-1 and TRBJ1-1; no reliable D call. The germline V gene encodes CDR1 MGHDK and CDR2 SYGVNS. The CDR3 runs 12 residues. V was cut by 0 bases and J by 6 bases, with 5 bases left in between.

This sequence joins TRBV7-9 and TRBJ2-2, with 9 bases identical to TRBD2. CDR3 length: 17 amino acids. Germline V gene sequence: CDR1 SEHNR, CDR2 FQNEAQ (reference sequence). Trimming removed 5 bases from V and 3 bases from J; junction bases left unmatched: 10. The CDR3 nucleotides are TGTGCCAGCAGCCCCGCCGGTCGGACTAGCGACACCGGGGAGCTGTTTTTT. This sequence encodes CASSPAGRTSDTGELFF.

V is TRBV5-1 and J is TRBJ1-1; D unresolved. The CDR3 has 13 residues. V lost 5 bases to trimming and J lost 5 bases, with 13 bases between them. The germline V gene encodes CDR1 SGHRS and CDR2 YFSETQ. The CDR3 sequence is CASRSPPGTEAFF. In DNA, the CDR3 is TGCGCCAGCAGGTCACCACCGGGAACTGAAGCTTTCTTT.

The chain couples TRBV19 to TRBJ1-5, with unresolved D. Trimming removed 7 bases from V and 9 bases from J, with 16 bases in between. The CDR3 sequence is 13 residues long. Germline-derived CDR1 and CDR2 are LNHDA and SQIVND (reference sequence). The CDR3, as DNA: TGTGCCAGTACCACGCCCCCGTCCCGGCCCCAGCATTTT. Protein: CASTTPPSRPQHF.

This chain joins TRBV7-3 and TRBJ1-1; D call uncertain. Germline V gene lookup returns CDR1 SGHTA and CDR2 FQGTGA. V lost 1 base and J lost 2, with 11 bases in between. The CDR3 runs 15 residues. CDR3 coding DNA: TGTGCCAGCAGCTTAAATTCGGGGAGTAACACTGAAGCTTTCTTT. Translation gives CASSLNSGSNTEAFF. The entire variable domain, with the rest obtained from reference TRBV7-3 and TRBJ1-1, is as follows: GAGVSQTPSNKVTEKGKYVELRCDPISGHTALYWYRQSLGQGPEFLIYFQGTGAADDSGLPNDRFFAVRPEGSVSTLKIQRTERGDSAVYLCASSLNSGSNTEAFFGQGTRLTVV.

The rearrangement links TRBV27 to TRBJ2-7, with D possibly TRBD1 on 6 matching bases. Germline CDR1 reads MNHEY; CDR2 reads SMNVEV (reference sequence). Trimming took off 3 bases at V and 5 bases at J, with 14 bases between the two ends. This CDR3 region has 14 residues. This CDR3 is CASSLLDRYHEQYF. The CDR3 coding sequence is TGTGCCAGCAGTTTGTTAGACAGGTATCACGAGCAGTACTTC.

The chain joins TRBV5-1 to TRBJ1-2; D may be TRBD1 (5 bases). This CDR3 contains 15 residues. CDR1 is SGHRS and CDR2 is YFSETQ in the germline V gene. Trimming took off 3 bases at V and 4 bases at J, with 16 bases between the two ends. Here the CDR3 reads CASSWDPKSSYGYTF. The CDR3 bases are TGCGCCAGCAGCTGGGACCCGAAGTCGAGCTATGGCTACACCTTC.

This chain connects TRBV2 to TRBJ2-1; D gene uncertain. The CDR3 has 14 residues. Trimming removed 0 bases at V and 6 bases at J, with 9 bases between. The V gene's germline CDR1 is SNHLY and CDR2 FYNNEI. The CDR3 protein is CASSEALSFNEQFF. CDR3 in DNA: TGTGCCAGCAGTGAAGCGCTTAGTTTCAATGAGCAGTTCTTC.

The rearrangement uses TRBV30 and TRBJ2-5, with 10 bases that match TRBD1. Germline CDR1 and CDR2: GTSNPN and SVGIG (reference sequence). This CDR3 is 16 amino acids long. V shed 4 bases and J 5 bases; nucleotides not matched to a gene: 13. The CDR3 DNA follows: TGTGCCTGGATCACCAGACAGGGGGCCCTCCGTGAGACCCAGTACTTC. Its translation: CAWITRQGALRETQYF.

The CDR3 DNA reads as TGTGCCAGCAGTTATGCTACCCCCAGGGCGGGCTACGAGCAGTACTTC. This codes for CASSYATPRAGYEQYF. The chain uses TRBV6-5 and TRBJ2-5; D may match TRBD1 or TRBD2 (5 bases each). The DNA end lines up better with TRBJ2-7; the J call may be wrong. The germline V gene encodes CDR1 MNHEY and CDR2 SVGAGI. This CDR3 spans 16 amino acids.

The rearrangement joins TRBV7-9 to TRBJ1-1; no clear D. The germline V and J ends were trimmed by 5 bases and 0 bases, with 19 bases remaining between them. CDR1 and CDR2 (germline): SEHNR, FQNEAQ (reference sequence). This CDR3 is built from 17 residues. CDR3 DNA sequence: TGTGCCAGCAGCCCCCACGACGGCGGGTCGATGAACACTGAAGCTTTCTTT. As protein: CASSPHDGGSMNTEAFF.

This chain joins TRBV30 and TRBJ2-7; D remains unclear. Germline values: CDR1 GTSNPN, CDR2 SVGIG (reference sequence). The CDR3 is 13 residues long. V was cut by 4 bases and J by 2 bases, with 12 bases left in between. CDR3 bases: TGTGCCTGGAAGACTGTTTCCACCTACGAGCAGTACTTC. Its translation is CAWKTVSTYEQYF.

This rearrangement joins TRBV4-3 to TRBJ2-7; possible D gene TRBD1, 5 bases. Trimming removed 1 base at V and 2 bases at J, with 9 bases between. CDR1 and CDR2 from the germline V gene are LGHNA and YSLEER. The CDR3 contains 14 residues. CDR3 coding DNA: TGCGCCAGCAGCCAAGGGACAAATGCCTACGAGCAGTACTTC. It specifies CASSQGTNAYEQYF.

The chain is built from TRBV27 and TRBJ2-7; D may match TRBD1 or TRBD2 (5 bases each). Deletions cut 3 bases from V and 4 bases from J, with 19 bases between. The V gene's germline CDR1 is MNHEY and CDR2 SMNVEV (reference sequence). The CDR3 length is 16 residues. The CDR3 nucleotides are TGTGCCAGCAGTTTCCAGGGACCGGGAACTAAATACGAGCAGTACTTC. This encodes CASSFQGPGTKYEQYF.

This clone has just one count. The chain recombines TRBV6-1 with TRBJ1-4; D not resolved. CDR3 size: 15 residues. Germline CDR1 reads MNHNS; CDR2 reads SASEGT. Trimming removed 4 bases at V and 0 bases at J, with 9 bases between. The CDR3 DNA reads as TGTGCCAGCAGTGGTATAAGTGCAACTAATGAAAAACTGTTTTTT. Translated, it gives CASSGISATNEKLFF.

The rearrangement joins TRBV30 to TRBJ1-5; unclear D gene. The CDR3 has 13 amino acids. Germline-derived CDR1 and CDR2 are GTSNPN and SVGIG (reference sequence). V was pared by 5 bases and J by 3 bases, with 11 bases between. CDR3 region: CAWADGYNQPQHF. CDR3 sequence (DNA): TGTGCCTGGGCGGACGGTTACAATCAGCCCCAGCATTTT.

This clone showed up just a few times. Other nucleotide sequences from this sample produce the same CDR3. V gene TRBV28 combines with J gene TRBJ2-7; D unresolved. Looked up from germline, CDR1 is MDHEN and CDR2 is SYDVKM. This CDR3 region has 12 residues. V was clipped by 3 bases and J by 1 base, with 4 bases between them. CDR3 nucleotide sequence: TGTGCCAGCAGTTTTAGTTCCTACGAGCAGTACTTC. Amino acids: CASSFSSYEQYF.

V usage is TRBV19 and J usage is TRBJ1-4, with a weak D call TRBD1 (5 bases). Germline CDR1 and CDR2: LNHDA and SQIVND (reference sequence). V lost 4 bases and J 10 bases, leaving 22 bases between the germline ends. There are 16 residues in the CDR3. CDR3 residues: CASSTHTTDLQGKLFF. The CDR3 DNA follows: TGTGCCAGTAGTACACATACGACAGACCTTCAGGGAAAACTGTTTTTT. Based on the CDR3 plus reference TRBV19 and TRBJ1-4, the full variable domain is DGGITQSPKYLFRKEGQNVTLSCEQNLNHDAMYWYRQDPGQGLRLIYYSQIVNDFQKGDIAEGYSVSREKKESFPLTVTSAQKNPTAFYLCASSTHTTDLQGKLFFGSGTQLSVL.

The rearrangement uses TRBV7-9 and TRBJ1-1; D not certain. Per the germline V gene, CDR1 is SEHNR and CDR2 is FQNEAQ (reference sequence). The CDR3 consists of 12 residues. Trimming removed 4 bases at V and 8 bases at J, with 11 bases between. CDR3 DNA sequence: TGTGCCAGCAGCTCCGAGTTTTGGGAAGCTTTCTTT. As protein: CASSSEFWEAFF.

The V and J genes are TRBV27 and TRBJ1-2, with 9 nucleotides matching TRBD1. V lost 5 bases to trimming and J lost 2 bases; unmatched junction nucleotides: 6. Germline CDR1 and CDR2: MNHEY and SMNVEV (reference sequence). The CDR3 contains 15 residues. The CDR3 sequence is CASSPRQGVNYGYTF. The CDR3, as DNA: TGTGCCAGCAGTCCCAGACAGGGGGTGAACTATGGCTACACCTTC.

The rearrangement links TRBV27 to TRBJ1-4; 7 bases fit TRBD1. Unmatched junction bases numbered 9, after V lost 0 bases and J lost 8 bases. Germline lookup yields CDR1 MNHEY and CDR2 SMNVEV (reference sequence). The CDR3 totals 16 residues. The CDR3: CASSLSVRQGGEKLFF. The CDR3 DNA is TGTGCCAGCAGTTTATCGGTCAGACAGGGTGGCGAAAAACTGTTTTTT.